This T cell receptor (beta chain) originates from a study of follicular helper T cells after annual influenza vaccination. The sample's time point: 2015-2016 season, 7 days after influenza vaccination. Blood volume per time point ranged from 40 to 100 mL. The CDR3 covers 14 residues. V dropped 3 bases and J dropped 1 base, with 9 bases sitting between them. Germline V gives CDR1 KGHSH, CDR2 LQKENI. Here immunoSEQ multiplex PCR was the method, and the copy in TCRdb shows in-frame clones only, minus some. Counted here are fewer than 7,000 clones, around four fifths occurring once; the ten biggest clones make up around 0.6%.

Sequencing used CXCR5- memory CD4+ T cells sorted from blood, obtained 7 days after influenza vaccination. This receptor was taken from an adult who received the influenza vaccine. J is TRBJ1-1 and V is TRBV18; no firm D call. CDR3 DNA: TGTGCCAGCTCACCTATCGACGGGAACACTGAAGCTTTCTTT. Residues: CASSPIDGNTEAFF.